This TCR beta chain came from a study of chemoradiotherapy in HPV16-positive cancers. Study background: Candidate HPV-specific clones and shared TCR motifs came from two HPV16-positive patients.

Broader study findings: HPV-specific T cells were functionally defined from only a couple of HPV16-positive patients.

With respect to this clone: The target antigen is unknown.

Repertoires were sampled repeatedly during chemoradiotherapy. The repertoire was sequenced with immunoSEQ multiplex PCR; TCRdb's copy has only in-frame clones and lacks some. The repertoire includes more than 9,000 clones, 70% to 80% of them detected once, and approximately 0.85% sits in the top ten. This CDR3 is 13 amino acids long. The germline V gene encodes CDR1 SQVTM and CDR2 ANQGSEA. V shed 3 bases and J shed 2 bases, with 9 bases lying between them. The source of this sequence is a human donor with HPV-associated anogenital cancer. This sequence joins TRBV29-1 and TRBJ2-3, with D hard to call. The specimen was collected from a patient who underwent chemoradiotherapy. CDR3 loop: CSVDEAHTDTQYF. The CDR3 DNA sequence: TGCAGCGTTGACGAAGCCCACACAGATACGCAGTATTTT.